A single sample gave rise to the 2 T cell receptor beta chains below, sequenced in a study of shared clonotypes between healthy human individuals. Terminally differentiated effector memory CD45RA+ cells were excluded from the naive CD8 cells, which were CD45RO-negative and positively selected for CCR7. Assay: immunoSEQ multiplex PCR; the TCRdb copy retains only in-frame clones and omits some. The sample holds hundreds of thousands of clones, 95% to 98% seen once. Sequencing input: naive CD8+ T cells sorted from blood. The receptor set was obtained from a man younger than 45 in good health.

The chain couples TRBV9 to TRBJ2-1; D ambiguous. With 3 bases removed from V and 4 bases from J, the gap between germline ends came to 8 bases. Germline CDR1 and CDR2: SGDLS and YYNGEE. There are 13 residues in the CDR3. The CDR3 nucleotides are TGTGCCAGCAGCGGGAGTTTGTACAATGAGCAGTTCTTC. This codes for CASSGSLYNEQFF.

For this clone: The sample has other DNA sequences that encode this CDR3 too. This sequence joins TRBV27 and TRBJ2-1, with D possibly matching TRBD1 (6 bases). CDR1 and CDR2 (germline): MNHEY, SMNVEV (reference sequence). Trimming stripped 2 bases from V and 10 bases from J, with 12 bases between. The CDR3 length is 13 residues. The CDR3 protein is CASSLGTSDEQFF. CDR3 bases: TGTGCCAGCAGTTTAGGGACAAGCGACGAGCAGTTCTTC.